Included here is one T cell receptor beta chain sequence, with context. Its matching antigen is unknown. This record belongs to a study of Ad26.COV2.S vaccination and SARS-CoV-2 variants. Across the study: Intramuscular Ad26.COV2.S doses were given once or twice, 56 days apart. Broader study findings: Spike-specific TCR breadth ran higher among vaccine recipients than placebo recipients. The analyses of TCR breadth and depth may have understated the size of total T cell responses.

The V segment lost 5 bases and the J segment 7 bases; nucleotides outside the gene matches: 9. CDR3 length: 15 residues. In germline, CDR1 is SGHNT, CDR2 YYREEE (reference sequence). TCRdb's table, derived via immunoSEQ multiplex PCR, lists solely in-frame clones and lacks some. The sample consists of 350,000 to 550,000 clones, approximately 89% of them appearing once. Treatment given: roughly 20 received Ad26.COV2.S at low or high dose, single or two shots; 5 received placebo; per-sample allocation not given. Samples analyzed were those drawn on day 63 after the first vaccine or placebo injection. Wuhan-strain SARS-CoV-2 spike was expressed by the Ad26 vector that made up the vaccine.

The V and J genes are TRBV5-4 and TRBJ1-4; 9 bases are a match to TRBD1. The material was peripheral blood, obtained in a trial of Ad26.COV2.S vaccine versus placebo. The receptor was isolated from a person between 18 and 65 years old who received the Ad26.COV2.S COVID-19 vaccine or a placebo. CDR3 residues: CASSFGGQGPEKLFF. In nucleotides, the CDR3 is TGTGCCAGCAGTTTTGGCGGACAGGGGCCTGAAAAACTGTTTTTT.